The present T cell receptor beta chain was sequenced within a study of blood T cell repertoires in COVID-19. Study-level information: There were acute and convalescent COVID-19 samples, and they came from the United States, Italy and Spain.

Original data processing: Amplification of reference gene primers provided the estimated nucleated cell counts. Data came from immunoSEQ multiplex PCR; TCRdb stores just in-frame clones and leaves some out. V, J and clone size are those of that table, while D and trimming were read from the DNA. Here the sample spans about 69,000 clones, around 90% being singletons. About this clone itself: Different DNA sequences within this sample yield the same CDR3.

V was shortened by 3 bases and J by 0 bases, with 11 bases between the two germline ends. This CDR3 region has 15 residues. Germline-derived CDR1 and CDR2 are SGHVS and FNYEAQ. What was sequenced was peripheral blood. The genes are TRBV7-6 and TRBJ1-1; D gene uncertain. This clonotype originated in a man aged 45-65 years with acute or convalescent COVID-19. The CDR3 region is CASSLLAGMNTEAFF. CDR3 DNA sequence: TGTGCCAGCAGCTTGTTGGCAGGAATGAACACTGAAGCTTTCTTT.